One sample yielded the 14 T cell receptor beta chains listed below, sequenced in a study of radiation and T cells in renal cell carcinoma. Time point here: blood 2 weeks post-SBRT. Noted treatment: 15 Gy SBRT to primary tumor, nephrectomy 4 weeks later. Repertoires were generated with immunoSEQ multiplex PCR, while TCRdb's copy carries only in-frame clones and drops some. Of approximately 61,000 clones listed, about 80% are singletons. The sample in question was blood, obtained from a patient whose treatment included radiotherapy and nephrectomy. The receptor source for this set is a man in his 60s with renal cell carcinoma.

J is TRBJ1-1 and V is TRBV4-3; D is undetermined. Between the trimmed V and J ends, which lost 0 bases and 0 bases, there was a span of 5 bases. This CDR3 region has 14 residues. Germline CDR1 LGHNA, CDR2 YSLEER. The CDR3 coding sequence is TGCGCCAGCAGCCAAGAGGTTCTGAACACTGAAGCTTTCTTT. This sequence encodes CASSQEVLNTEAFF.

This chain uses TRBV6-1 with TRBJ1-3, with D hard to call. Trimming left V 6 bases short and J 8 bases short, with 11 bases between. The CDR3 consists of 12 residues. CDR1 is MNHNS and CDR2 is SASEGT in the germline V gene. CDR3 coding DNA: TGTGCCAGCAGAGACGCCTCGTACACCATATATTTT. Its translation: CASRDASYTIYF.

V is TRBV7-7 and J is TRBJ1-6, with D possibly matching TRBD1 (6 bases). The CDR3 totals 14 residues. Per germline, CDR1 SSHAT and CDR2 FNYEAQ (reference sequence). V lost 5 bases to trimming and J lost 8 bases, with 13 bases between them. As DNA, the CDR3 is TGTGCCAGCAGCCTACAGGGTACGGATTCACCCCTCCACTTT. Protein product: CASSLQGTDSPLHF.

The CDR3 sequence: CASSSGQPSGNTIYF. The CDR3 DNA reads as TGTGCCAGCAGCTCGGGACAGCCGTCTGGAAACACCATATATTTT. This chain links TRBV13 with TRBJ1-3, with 7 bases identical to TRBD1. Germline trimming cut 4 bases from V and 1 base from J; bases unmatched to any gene: 4. The CDR3 runs 15 residues. Looked up from germline, CDR1 is PRHDT and CDR2 is FYEKMQ (reference sequence). The whole variable domain, filled in from reference TRBV13 and TRBJ1-3, reads AAGVIQSPRHLIKEKRETATLKCYPIPRHDTVYWYQQGPGQDPQFLISFYEKMQSDKGSIPDRFSAQQFSDYHSELNMSSLELGDSALYFCASSSGQPSGNTIYFGEGSWLTVV.

This clone occurred a few times. This chain connects TRBV19 to TRBJ1-5; D might be TRBD1 (6 bases). Germline lookup yields CDR1 LNHDA and CDR2 SQIVND (reference sequence). The CDR3 consists of 14 residues. Trimming took 5 bases from V and 1 from J, leaving 9 bases between them. CDR3 sequence (DNA): TGTGCCAGTAGTCGGACAGACAGCAATCAGCCCCAGCATTTT. Its protein product is CASSRTDSNQPQHF. The whole variable domain, filled in from reference TRBV19 and TRBJ1-5, reads DGGITQSPKYLFRKEGQNVTLSCEQNLNHDAMYWYRQDPGQGLRLIYYSQIVNDFQKGDIAEGYSVSREKKESFPLTVTSAQKNPTAFYLCASSRTDSNQPQHFGDGTRLSIL.

This chain joins TRBV7-2 and TRBJ2-2, with 12 bases lining up with TRBD2. This CDR3 is 17 amino acids long. Trimming cost V 2 bases and J 6 bases; bases outside gene matches: 7. Germline loops: CDR1 SGHTA, CDR2 FQGNSA. CDR3 nucleotide sequence: TGTGCCAGCAGCTTATCGACTAGCGGGGGTAGGGCCGGGGAGCTGTTTTTT. Translated, it gives CASSLSTSGGRAGELFF.

In its sample, this clone was seen once. This sequence joins TRBV4-3 and TRBJ1-2; D not certain. V was trimmed by 1 base and J by 7 bases, leaving 10 bases between them. The germline CDR1 and CDR2 sequences are LGHNA and YSLEER. This CDR3 region has 13 residues. Written as DNA, the CDR3 is TGCGCCAGCAGCCAAGTCGCCGGTAGTGGCTACACCTTC. Residues: CASSQVAGSGYTF.

The chain carries TRBV5-5 and TRBJ2-2; TRBD2 matches 7 bases. Germline V lookup: CDR1 SGHKS, CDR2 YYEKEE (reference sequence). With 3 bases clipped from V and 4 bases from J, the junction kept 9 bases outside the gene matches. The CDR3 is 16 residues long. The CDR3 DNA is TGTGCCAGCAGCTCTCCGGGAGGTCGTGGCACCGGGGAGCTGTTTTTT. Amino acids: CASSSPGGRGTGELFF.

The CDR3: CASSLVRNTEAFF. In nucleotides, the CDR3 is TGTGCCAGCAGCTTGGTTAGGAACACTGAAGCTTTCTTT. This chain connects TRBV5-5 to TRBJ1-1; D gene ambiguous. The V gene's germline CDR1 is SGHKS and CDR2 YYEKEE (reference sequence). With 0 bases removed from V and 1 base from J, the gap between germline ends came to 4 bases. The CDR3 runs to 13 residues.

The V and J genes are TRBV14 and TRBJ1-2; tentatively, D is TRBD1 (6 bases). Trimming left V 1 base short and J 3 bases short, with 12 bases between. Germline CDR1 SGHDN, CDR2 FVKESK. The CDR3 loop spans 15 amino acids. The CDR3 DNA follows: TGTGCCAGCAGCCAAGGGGACACTGGGGACTATGGCTACACCTTC. Encoded protein: CASSQGDTGDYGYTF.

This chain uses TRBV5-1 with TRBJ1-2; D is undetermined. V gave up 0 bases and J gave up 6 bases, with 6 bases separating them. CDR1 is SGHRS, CDR2 YFSETQ, per germline. The CDR3 loop spans 12 amino acids. The CDR3 is CASSLGEDGYTF. CDR3 DNA sequence: TGCGCCAGCAGCTTGGGTGAAGATGGCTACACCTTC.

This chain uses TRBV9 with TRBJ2-5, with 7 bases lining up with TRBD1. With V trimmed by 5 bases and J by 4 bases, 14 bases remained unmatched. In germline, CDR1 is SGDLS, CDR2 YYNGEE. This CDR3 contains 16 residues. CDR3 coding DNA: TGTGCCAGCAGTGCCAGGGGGAGTAGTATTACAGAGACCCAGTACTTC. This encodes CASSARGSSITETQYF.

The CDR3 DNA is TGTGCCAGCAGCTCAGCGGGGACAGGATCCTGGGAGACCCAGTACTTC. Amino acids: CASSSAGTGSWETQYF. This chain uses TRBV5-4 with TRBJ2-5, with D perhaps TRBD1 (8 bases). Trimming took 3 bases from V and 5 from J, leaving 20 bases between them. The CDR3 is 16 amino acids. Germline V gene lookup returns CDR1 SGHNT and CDR2 YYREEE (reference sequence).

The V and J genes are TRBV2 and TRBJ2-1; a weak D match, TRBD1 (5 bases). This CDR3 is built from 13 residues. Germline V CDR1 and CDR2: SNHLY, FYNNEI. V was pared by 10 bases and J by 7 bases, with 17 bases between. CDR3 coding DNA: TGTGCCACCATCGCCCAGGGCGTAAATGAGCAGTTCTTC. Its translation is CATIAQGVNEQFF.